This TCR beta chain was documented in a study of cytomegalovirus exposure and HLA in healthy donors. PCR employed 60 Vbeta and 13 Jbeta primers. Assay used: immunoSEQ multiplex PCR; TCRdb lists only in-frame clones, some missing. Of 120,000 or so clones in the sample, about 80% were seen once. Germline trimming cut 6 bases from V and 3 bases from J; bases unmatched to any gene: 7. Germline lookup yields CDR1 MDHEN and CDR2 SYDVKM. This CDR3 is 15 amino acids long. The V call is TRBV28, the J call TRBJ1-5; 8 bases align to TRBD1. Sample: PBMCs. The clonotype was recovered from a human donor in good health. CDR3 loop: CASSETGAPNQPQHF. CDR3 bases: TGTGCCAGCAGCGAGACAGGGGCTCCCAATCAGCCCCAGCATTTT.